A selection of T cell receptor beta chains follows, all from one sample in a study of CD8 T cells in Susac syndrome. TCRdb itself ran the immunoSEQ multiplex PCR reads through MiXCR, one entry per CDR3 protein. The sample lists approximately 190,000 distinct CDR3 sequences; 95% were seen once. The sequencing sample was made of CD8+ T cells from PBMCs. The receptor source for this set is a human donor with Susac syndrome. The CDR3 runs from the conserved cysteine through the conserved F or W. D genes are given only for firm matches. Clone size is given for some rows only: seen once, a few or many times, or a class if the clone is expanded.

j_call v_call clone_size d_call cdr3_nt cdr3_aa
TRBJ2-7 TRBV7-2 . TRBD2 TGTGCCAGCAGCGTTACTAGCGATCCCTCCTACGAGCAGTACTTC CASSVTSDPSYEQYF
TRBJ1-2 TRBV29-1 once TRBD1 TGCAGCGCCTCCCCGACAGGGACTAACTATGGCTACACCTTC CSASPTGTNYGYTF
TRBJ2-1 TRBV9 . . TGTGCCAGCAGCGTAGCTGTAGCGGAAAATGAGCAGTTCTTC CASSVAVAENEQFF
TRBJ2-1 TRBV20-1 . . TGCAGTGCTAGAAGGGTGGACAATGAGCAGTTCTTC CSARRVDNEQFF
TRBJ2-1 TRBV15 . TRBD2 TGTGCCACCAGCAGAACCACTCTAGCGGATTCGAACAGGAATGAGCAGTTCTTC CATSRTTLADSNRNEQFF
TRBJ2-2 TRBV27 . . TGTGCCAGCAGTTTAGGGGGCAGCGGGGAGCTGTTTTTT CASSLGGSGELFF
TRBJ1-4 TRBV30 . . TGTGCCTGGACGATCGGGGCCGGCAGTGAAAAACTGTTTTTT CAWTIGAGSEKLFF
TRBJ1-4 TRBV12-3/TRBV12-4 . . TGTGCCAGCACAGCGGTAATTAGAGGGTCATCAGATGAAAAACTGTTTTTT CASTAVIRGSSDEKLFF
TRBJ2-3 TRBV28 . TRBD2 TGTGCCAGCAGGACTAGCGTAGGCACAGATACGCAGTATTTT CASRTSVGTDTQYF
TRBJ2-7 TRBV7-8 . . TGTGCCAGCAGCTTAACTGGGACACCGTACGAGCAGTACTTC CASSLTGTPYEQYF
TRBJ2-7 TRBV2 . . TGTGCCAGCACTACCCGGAGTGGCTACGAGCAGTACTTC CASTTRSGYEQYF
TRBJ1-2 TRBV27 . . TGTGCCAGCAGTGAAGAGGGGACATTGGATGGCTACACCTTC CASSEEGTLDGYTF
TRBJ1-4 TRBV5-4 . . TGTGCCAGCAGCTTGACAGCGAATCCAACTAATGAAAAACTGTTTTTT CASSLTANPTNEKLFF
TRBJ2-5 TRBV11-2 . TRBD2 TGTGCCAGCAGCTCACCGGGACTAGCTCAAGAGACCCAGTACTTC CASSSPGLAQETQYF
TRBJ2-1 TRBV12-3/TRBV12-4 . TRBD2 TGTGCCAGCAGCTCCAGCGGGAGTCTGGACAATGAGCAGTTCTTC CASSSSGSLDNEQFF
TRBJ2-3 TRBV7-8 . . TGTGCCAGCAGCCCTCTAGGGCCCAGAAATACGCAGTATTTT CASSPLGPRNTQYF
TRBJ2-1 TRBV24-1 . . TGTGCCACCAGTGTCGGGAGACTCAATGAGCAGTTCTTC CATSVGRLNEQFF
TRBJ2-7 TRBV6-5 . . TGTGCCAGCAGTTACCCCGAGTCCTACGAGCAGTACTTC CASSYPESYEQYF
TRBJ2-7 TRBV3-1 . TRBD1 TGTGCCAGCAGCCAATTAACAGGGGCCCCCTACGAGCAGTACTTC CASSQLTGAPYEQYF
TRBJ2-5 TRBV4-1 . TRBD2 TGCGCCAGCAGCCAAGAGGTTAGCGGGGGACCACAAGAGACCCAGTACTTC CASSQEVSGGPQETQYF
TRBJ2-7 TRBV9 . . TGTGCCAGCAGCTCCGGACATTCCTACGAGCAGTACTTC CASSSGHSYEQYF
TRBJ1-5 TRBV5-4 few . TGTGCCAGCAGCTTGGACAATCAGCCCCAGCATTTT CASSLDNQPQHF
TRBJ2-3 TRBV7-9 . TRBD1 TGTGCCAGCAGCTTTCTACAGGGGATTACAGATACGCAGTATTTT CASSFLQGITDTQYF
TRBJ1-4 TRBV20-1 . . TGCAGTGCTGACCCCGTAGTGGAGGAAAAACTGTTTTTT CSADPVVEEKLFF
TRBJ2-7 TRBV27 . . TGTGCCAGCAGTTTTCGAGCGGACTACGAGCAGTACTTC CASSFRADYEQYF
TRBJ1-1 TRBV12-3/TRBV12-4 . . TGTGCCAGCAGTTTAGGGACATTCGCTGAAGCTTTCTTT CASSLGTFAEAFF
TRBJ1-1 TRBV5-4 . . TGTGCCAGCAGAGTTATTGAGGGCGCTGAAGCTTTCTTT CASRVIEGAEAFF
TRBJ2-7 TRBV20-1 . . TGCAGTGCTTACTCAACACTCTCCTACGAGCAGTACTTC CSAYSTLSYEQYF
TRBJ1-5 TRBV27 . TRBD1 TGTGCCAGCGGGACAGATCCTATAGCAGGGCAGCCCCAGCATTTT CASGTDPIAGQPQHF
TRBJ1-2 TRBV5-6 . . TGTGCCAGCAGCTTCTTACCTAACTATGGCTACACCTTC CASSFLPNYGYTF
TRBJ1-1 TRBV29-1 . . TGCAGCGGCCGACTTGGGACTGAAGCTTTCTTT CSGRLGTEAFF
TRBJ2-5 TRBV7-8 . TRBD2 TGTGCCAGCAGCCTCAGGGAGGGTACAGAGACCCAGTACTTC CASSLREGTETQYF
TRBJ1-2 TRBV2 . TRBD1 TGTGCCAGCAGTCTGGGGACAGGGGGCGTAGAGTATGGCTACACCTTC CASSLGTGGVEYGYTF
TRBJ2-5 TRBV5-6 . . TGTGCCAGCAGCTTGGCCGGACAGGGACTATGGGGAGAGACCCAGTACTTC CASSLAGQGLWGETQYF
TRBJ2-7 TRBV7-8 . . TGTGCCAGCAGCGCTCCGGGACAAAGCGCCTACGAGCAGTACTTC CASSAPGQSAYEQYF
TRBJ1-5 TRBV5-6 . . TGTGCCAGCAGCTTGGGGCGGTTCAATCAGCCCCAGCATTTT CASSLGRFNQPQHF
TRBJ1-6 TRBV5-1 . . TGCGCCAGCAGCTTGGATGAGAGCTCCTATAATTCACCCCTCCACTTT CASSLDESSYNSPLHF
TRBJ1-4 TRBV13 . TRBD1 TGTGCCAGCAGCTTAAACAGGGGGCTTGAAAAACTGTTTTTT CASSLNRGLEKLFF
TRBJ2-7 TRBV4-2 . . TGTGCCAGCAGCCAAGAAACCAGGAGTCTCTACGAGCAGTACTTC CASSQETRSLYEQYF
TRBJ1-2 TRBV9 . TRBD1 TGTGCCAGCAGCGGAAACACAGGACAGGGAAACGGCTACACCTTC CASSGNTGQGNGYTF
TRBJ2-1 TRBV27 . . TGTGCCAGCAGTCCGGTATCCTACAATGAGCAGTTCTTC CASSPVSYNEQFF
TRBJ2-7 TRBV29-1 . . TGCAGCGCCGAGACTAGTGCGTCGGCCGAGCAGTACTTC CSAETSASAEQYF
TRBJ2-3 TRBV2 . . TGTGCCAGCAGGGACTGGGTCACAGATACGCAGTATTTT CASRDWVTDTQYF
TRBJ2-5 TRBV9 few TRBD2 TGTGCCAGCAGCGAATGGACTAGCGGGCAAGAGACCCAGTACTTC CASSEWTSGQETQYF
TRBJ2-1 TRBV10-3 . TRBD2 TGTGCCACCCTGGGAGGGCATGAGCAGTTCTTC CATLGGHEQFF
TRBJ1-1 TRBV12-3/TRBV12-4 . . TGTGCCAGCAAAACGTCAGGGAACACTGAAGCTTTCTTT CASKTSGNTEAFF
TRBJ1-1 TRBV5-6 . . TGTGCCAGCAACGACGCGAGGGGTACTGAAGCTTTCTTT CASNDARGTEAFF
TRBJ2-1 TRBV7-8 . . TGTGCCAGCAGCCCCGAGTTGGAAATCGGCTACAATGAGCAGTTCTTC CASSPELEIGYNEQFF
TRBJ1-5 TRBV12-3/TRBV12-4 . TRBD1 TGTGCCAGCAGTTTAGGGACAGGCAAGGGGCCCAATCAGCCCCAGCATTTT CASSLGTGKGPNQPQHF
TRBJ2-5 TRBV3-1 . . TGTGCCAGCAGCCAAGAAAGTGCACAAGAGACCCAGTACTTC CASSQESAQETQYF
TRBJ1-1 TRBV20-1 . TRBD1 TGCAGTCGAAAGGGACAGGGAAACACTGAAGCTTTCTTT CSRKGQGNTEAFF
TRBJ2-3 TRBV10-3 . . TGTGCCATCAGTGAGTCGACCGGAGGAGATACGCAGTATTTT CAISESTGGDTQYF
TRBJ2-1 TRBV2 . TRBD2 TGTGCCAGCAGCAACGGGGGGGCCAGGAATGAGCAGTTCTTC CASSNGGARNEQFF
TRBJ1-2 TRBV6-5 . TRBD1 TGTGCCAGCAGTTACGACAGGGTCGGTGGCTACACCTTC CASSYDRVGGYTF